This T cell receptor beta chain was recovered during a study of breast tumors, draining lymph nodes, adjacent tissues. Study results and caveats: Data only fit, rather than demonstrated, lymph node origin of most tumor T cells. Luminal-like breast cancer showed significantly greater tumor-nontumor repertoire similarity than basal-like breast cancer did.

TCRdb called the multiplex PCR reads again in MiXCR, with one record for every CDR3 protein. The sample consists of some 25,000 distinct CDR3 sequences, about 24% of them appearing once. The CDR3 consists of 13 residues. The germline V gene encodes CDR1 SGHRS and CDR2 YFSETQ. Trimming at V came to 6 bases and at J to 2 bases, leaving 1 base not matched to a gene. Concerning this clonotype: Its antigen is currently unknown.

The sequence was obtained from a female donor with breast cancer. Some clones in this sample may be carry-over from other donors' samples. This rearrangement joins TRBV5-1 to TRBJ2-7; 11 bases are a match to TRBD2. Sequencing was carried out using breast tumor tissue. The CDR3: CASTSGRPYEQYF. In DNA, the CDR3 is TGCGCCAGCACTAGCGGGAGGCCCTACGAGCAGTACTTC.